This entry lists 5 T cell receptor beta chains sequenced from one sample in a study of blood T cell repertoires in COVID-19 (dated by TCRdb to 2018 to 2021). The library came from the immunoSEQ multiplex PCR assay. The clones in this table, taken by TCRdb from immuneACCESS, are in-frame only. Not every clone is retained; where verified, under half of the shortfall comes from an unresolved V gene, and the cause of the rest is unknown. In this sample the table shows roughly 100,000 clones, around 86% of which occur a single time. 15% to 20% of the sample lies in the top ten. Specimen: peripheral blood. These receptor sequences come from a woman of 80 years or more with active or convalescent COVID-19.

The rearrangement links TRBV3-1 (or the pseudogene TRBV3-2) to TRBJ2-7, with no clear D. Germline V CDR1 and CDR2: LGHDT, YNNKEL (reference sequence). The CDR3 extends over 13 amino acids. V was cut by 1 base and J by 6 bases, with 10 bases left in between. The CDR3 DNA reads as TGTGCCAGCAGCCAAGGAACTGCCTCCGAGCAGTACTTC. Its protein product is CASSQGTASEQYF.

V usage is TRBV10-3 and J usage is TRBJ2-2, with TRBD1 matching over 9 bases. The CDR3 is made up of 16 amino acids. J gave up 3 bases and V 7 bases, and 9 bases lay outside the gene matches. From germline, CDR1 is ENHRY and CDR2 SYGVKD. The CDR3 coding sequence is TGTGCCATCACCCTGGGACAGGGAATGGACACCGGGGAGCTGTTTTTT. It is translated as CAITLGQGMDTGELFF.

This clone was detected only once. This chain links TRBV4-2 with TRBJ2-1; the D gene is possibly TRBD1 (6 bases). CDR3 length equals 16 residues. V was trimmed by 1 base and J by 7 bases, leaving 17 bases between them. Germline V CDR1 and CDR2: LGHNA, YNFKEQ. CDR3 amino acids: CASSQALGASLNEQFF. CDR3 coding DNA: TGTGCCAGCAGCCAAGCTTTGGGGGCCTCTCTAAATGAGCAGTTCTTC.

In this sample, this clone turned up once. This sequence joins TRBV11-2 and TRBJ2-7; D remains ambiguous. Trimming took off 1 base at V and 1 base at J, with 8 bases between the two ends. The CDR3 spans 14 residues. Germline V gives CDR1 SGHAT, CDR2 FQNNGV. This chain's CDR3 is CASSLVGSSYEQYF. The CDR3 nucleotides read TGTGCCAGCAGCTTAGTTGGCAGTTCCTACGAGCAGTACTTC.

This rearrangement joins TRBV10-1 to TRBJ1-2; D is perhaps TRBD1 (6 bases). The CDR3 sequence is 19 residues long. V was clipped by 0 bases and J by 4 bases, with 24 bases between them. From germline, CDR1 is WNHNN and CDR2 SYGVQD (reference sequence). The CDR3 bases are TGCGCCAGCAGTGAGTCCGACAGGCCCTCTTACAGCGATACCTATGGCTACACCTTC. The encoded protein is CASSESDRPSYSDTYGYTF.